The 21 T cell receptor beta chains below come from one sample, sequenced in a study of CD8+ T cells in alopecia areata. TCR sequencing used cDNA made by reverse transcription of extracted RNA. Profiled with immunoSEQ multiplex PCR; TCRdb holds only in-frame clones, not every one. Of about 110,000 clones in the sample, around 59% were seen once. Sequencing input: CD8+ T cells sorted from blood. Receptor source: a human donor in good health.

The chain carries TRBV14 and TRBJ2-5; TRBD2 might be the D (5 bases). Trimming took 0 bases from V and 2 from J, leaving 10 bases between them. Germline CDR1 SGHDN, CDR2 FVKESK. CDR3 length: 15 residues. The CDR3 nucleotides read TGTGCCAGCAGCCAAGAGACACGGGGACAAGAGACCCAGTACTTC. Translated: CASSQETRGQETQYF.

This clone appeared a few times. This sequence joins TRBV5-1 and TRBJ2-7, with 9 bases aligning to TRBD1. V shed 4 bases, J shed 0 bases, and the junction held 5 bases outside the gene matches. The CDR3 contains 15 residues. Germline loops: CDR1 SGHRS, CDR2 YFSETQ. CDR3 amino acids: CASSPRQGDSYEQYF. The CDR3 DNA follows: TGCGCCAGCAGCCCCCGACAGGGGGACTCCTACGAGCAGTACTTC.

CDR3 in DNA: TGTGCCTGGAGCGGGACAACATACGAGCAGTACTTC. Its protein is CAWSGTTYEQYF. The chain carries TRBV30 and TRBJ2-7; a possible D gene is TRBD1 (6 bases). The CDR3 length is 12 residues. The V gene's germline CDR1 is GTSNPN and CDR2 SVGIG (reference sequence). The germline V and J ends were trimmed by 3 bases and 4 bases, with 10 bases remaining between them.

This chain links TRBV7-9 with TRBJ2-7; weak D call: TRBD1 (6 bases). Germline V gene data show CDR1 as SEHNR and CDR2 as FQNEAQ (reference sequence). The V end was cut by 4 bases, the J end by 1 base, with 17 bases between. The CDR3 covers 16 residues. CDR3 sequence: CASSSTLGGRSYEQYF. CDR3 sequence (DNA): TGTGCCAGCAGCTCCACCCTAGGGGGAAGGTCCTACGAGCAGTACTTC. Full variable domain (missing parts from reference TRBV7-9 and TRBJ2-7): DTGVSQNPRHKITKRGQNVTFRCDPISEHNRLYWYRQTLGQGPEFLTYFQNEAQLEKSRLLSDRFSAERPKGSFSTLEIQRTEQGDSAMYLCASSSTLGGRSYEQYFGPGTRLTVT.

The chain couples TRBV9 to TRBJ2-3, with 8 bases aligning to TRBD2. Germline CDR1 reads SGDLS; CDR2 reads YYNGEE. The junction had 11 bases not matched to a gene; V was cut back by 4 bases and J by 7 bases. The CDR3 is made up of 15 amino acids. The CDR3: CASSQAGGALNTQYF. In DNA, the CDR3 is TGTGCCAGCAGCCAAGCCGGGGGGGCTCTTAATACGCAGTATTTT.

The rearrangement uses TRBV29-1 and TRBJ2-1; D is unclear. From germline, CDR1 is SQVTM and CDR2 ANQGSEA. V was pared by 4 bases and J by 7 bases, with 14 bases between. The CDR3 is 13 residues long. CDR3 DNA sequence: TGCAGCGTTGCACGCACAAGTTTGAATGAGCAGTTCTTC. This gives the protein CSVARTSLNEQFF.

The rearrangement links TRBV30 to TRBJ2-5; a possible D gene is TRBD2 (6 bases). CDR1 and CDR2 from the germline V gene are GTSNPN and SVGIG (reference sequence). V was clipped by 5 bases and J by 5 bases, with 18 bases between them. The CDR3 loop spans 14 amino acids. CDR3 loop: CAWGPGADRETQYF. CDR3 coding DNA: TGTGCCTGGGGTCCGGGAGCCGATCGGGAGACCCAGTACTTC.

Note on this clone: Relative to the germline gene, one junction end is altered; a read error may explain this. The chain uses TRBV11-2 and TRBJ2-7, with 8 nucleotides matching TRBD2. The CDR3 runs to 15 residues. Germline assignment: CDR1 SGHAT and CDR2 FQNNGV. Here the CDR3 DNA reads TGTGCCACCAGCGGGGGTGGGGTTAGCTCCTACGAGCAGTACTTC. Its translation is CATSGGGVSSYEQYF.

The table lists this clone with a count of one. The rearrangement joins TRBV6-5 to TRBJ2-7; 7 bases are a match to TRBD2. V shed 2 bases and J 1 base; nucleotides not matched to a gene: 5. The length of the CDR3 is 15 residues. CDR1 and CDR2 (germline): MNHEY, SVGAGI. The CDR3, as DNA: TGTGCCAGCAGTTACGCCGGGGAGGGATCCTACGAGCAGTACTTC. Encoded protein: CASSYAGEGSYEQYF.

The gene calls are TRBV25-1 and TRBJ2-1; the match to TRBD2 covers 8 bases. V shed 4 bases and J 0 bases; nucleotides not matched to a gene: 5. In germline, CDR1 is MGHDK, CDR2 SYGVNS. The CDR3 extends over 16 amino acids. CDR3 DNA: TGTGCCAGCAGTGTTTCCGGGGGGGCCTCCTACAATGAGCAGTTCTTC. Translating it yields CASSVSGGASYNEQFF.

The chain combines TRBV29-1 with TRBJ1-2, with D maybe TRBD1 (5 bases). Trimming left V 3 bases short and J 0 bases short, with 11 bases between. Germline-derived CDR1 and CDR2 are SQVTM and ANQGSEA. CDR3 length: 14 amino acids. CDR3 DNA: TGCAGCGTTGATTCGGGGCGGTCTAACTATGGCTACACCTTC. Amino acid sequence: CSVDSGRSNYGYTF.

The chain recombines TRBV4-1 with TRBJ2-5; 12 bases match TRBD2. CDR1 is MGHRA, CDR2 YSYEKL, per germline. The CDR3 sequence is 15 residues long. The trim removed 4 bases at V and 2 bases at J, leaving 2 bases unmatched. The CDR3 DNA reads TGCGCCAGCAGCCGGACTAGCGGGGAACAAGAGACCCAGTACTTC. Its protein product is CASSRTSGEQETQYF.

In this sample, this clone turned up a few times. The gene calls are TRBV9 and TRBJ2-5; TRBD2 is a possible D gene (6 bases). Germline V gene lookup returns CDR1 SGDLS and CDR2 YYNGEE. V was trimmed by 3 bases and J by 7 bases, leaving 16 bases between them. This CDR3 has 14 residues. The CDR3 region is CASSAGLSAGTQYF. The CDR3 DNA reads TGTGCCAGCAGCGCGGGACTCTCGGCTGGGACCCAGTACTTC.

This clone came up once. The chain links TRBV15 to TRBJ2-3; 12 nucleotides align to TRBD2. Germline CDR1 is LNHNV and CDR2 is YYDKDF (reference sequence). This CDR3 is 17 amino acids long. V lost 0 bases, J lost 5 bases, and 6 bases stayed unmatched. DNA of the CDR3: TGTGCCACCAGCAGAGAGCCTAGCGGGGGGGCCGAAGATACGCAGTATTTT. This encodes CATSREPSGGAEDTQYF.

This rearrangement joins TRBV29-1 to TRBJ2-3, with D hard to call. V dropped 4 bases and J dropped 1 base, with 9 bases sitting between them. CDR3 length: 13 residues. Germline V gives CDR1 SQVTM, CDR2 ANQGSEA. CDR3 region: CSVVGWRTDTQYF. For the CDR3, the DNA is TGCAGCGTTGTCGGCTGGCGCACAGATACGCAGTATTTT.

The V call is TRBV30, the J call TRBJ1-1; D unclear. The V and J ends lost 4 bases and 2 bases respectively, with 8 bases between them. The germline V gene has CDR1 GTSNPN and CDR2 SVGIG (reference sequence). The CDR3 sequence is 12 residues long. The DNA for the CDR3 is TGTGCCTGGAAACCGCCAAACACTGAAGCTTTCTTT. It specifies CAWKPPNTEAFF. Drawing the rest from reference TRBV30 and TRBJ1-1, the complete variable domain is SQTIHQWPATLVQPVGSPLSLECTVEGTSNPNLYWYRQAAGRGLQLLFYSVGIGQISSEVPQNLSASRPQDRQFILSSKKLLLSDSGFYLCAWKPPNTEAFFGQGTRLTVV.

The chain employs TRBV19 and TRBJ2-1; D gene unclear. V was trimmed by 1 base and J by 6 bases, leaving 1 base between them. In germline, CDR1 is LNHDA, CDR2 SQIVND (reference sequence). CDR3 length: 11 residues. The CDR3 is CASSIANEQFF. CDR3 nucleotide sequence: TGTGCCAGTAGTATAGCCAATGAGCAGTTCTTC. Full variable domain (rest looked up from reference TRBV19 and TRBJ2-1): DGGITQSPKYLFRKEGQNVTLSCEQNLNHDAMYWYRQDPGQGLRLIYYSQIVNDFQKGDIAEGYSVSREKKESFPLTVTSAQKNPTAFYLCASSIANEQFFGPGTRLTVL.

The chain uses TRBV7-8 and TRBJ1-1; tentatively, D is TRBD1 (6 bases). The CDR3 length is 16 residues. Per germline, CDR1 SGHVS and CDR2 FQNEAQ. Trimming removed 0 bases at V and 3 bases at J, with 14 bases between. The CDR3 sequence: CASSLALGAIDTEAFF. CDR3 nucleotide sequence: TGTGCCAGCAGCTTAGCGCTGGGGGCCATAGACACTGAAGCTTTCTTT.

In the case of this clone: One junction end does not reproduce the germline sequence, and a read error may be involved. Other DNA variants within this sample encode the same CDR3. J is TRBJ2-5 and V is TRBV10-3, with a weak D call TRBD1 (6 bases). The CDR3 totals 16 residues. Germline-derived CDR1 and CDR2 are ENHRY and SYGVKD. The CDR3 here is CAISESFQGLGETQYF. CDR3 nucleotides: TGTGCCATCAGTGAGTCGTTCCAGGGGCTGGGGGAGACTCAGTACTTC.

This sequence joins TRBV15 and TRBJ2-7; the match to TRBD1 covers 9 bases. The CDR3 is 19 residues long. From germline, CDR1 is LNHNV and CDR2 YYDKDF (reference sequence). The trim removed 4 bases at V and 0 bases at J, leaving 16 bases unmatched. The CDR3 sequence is CATSNPGDRVIGSSYEQYF. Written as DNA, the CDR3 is TGTGCCACCAGCAACCCAGGGGACAGGGTGATAGGAAGCTCCTACGAGCAGTACTTC. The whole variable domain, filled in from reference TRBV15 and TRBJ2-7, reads DAMVIQNPRYQVTQFGKPVTLSCSQTLNHNVMYWYQQKSSQAPKLLFHYYDKDFNNEADTPDNFQSRRPNTSFCFLDIRSPGLGDTAMYLCATSNPGDRVIGSSYEQYFGPGTRLTVT.

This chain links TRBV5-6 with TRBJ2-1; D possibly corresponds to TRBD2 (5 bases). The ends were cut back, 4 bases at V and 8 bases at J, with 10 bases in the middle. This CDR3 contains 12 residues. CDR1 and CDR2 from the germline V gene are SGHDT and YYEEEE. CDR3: CASSRTGDEQFF. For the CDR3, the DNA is TGTGCCAGCAGCCGTACCGGGGATGAGCAGTTCTTC.